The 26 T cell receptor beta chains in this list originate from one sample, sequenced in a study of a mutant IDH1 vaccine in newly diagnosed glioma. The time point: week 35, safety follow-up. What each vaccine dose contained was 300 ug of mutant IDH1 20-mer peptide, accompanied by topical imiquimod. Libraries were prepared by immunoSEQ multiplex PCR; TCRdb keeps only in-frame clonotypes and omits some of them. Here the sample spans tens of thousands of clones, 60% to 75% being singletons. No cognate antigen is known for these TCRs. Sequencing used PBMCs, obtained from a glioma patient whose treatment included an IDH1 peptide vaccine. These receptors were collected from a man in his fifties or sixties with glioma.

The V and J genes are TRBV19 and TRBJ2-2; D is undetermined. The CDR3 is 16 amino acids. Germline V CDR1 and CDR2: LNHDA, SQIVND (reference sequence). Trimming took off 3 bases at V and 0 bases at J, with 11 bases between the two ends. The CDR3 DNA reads TGTGCCAGTAGTATGTTCACAGCTACGAACACCGGGGAGCTGTTTTTT. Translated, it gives CASSMFTATNTGELFF.

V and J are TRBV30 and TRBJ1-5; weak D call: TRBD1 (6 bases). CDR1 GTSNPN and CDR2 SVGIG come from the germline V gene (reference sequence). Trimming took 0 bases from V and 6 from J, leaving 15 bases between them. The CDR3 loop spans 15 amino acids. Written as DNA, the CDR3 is TGTGCCTGGAGTGTACCCGGGGGGCCAGGTCAGCCCCAGCATTTT. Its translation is CAWSVPGGPGQPQHF.

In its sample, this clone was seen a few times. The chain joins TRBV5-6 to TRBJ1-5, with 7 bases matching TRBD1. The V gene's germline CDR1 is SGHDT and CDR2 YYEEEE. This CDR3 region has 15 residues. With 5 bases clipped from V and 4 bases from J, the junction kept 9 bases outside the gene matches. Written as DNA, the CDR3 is TGTGCCAGCAGTCTCGGCAGGGGGAGGAATCAGCCCCAGCATTTT. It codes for CASSLGRGRNQPQHF.

The CDR3 bases are TGCGCCAGCAGCCAAGTTACGATGGACAGGGGGCGGAGTGGCTACACCTTC. This sequence encodes CASSQVTMDRGRSGYTF. The J gene is TRBJ1-2, the V gene TRBV4-1; 11 positions match TRBD1. This CDR3 is built from 17 residues. The V and J ends lost 1 base and 7 bases, in that order; junction bases with no gene match: 11. Germline V gene sequence: CDR1 MGHRA, CDR2 YSYEKL.

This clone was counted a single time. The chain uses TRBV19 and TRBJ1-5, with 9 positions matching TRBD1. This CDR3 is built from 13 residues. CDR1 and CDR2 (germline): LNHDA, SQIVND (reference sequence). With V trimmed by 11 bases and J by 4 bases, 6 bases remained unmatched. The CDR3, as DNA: TGTGCCGCCTCGGGGACAGGGAATCAGCCCCAGCATTTT. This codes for CAASGTGNQPQHF.

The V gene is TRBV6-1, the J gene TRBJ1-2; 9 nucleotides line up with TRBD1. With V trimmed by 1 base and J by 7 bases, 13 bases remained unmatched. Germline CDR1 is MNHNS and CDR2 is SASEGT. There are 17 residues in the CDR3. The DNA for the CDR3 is TGTGCCAGCAGTGAAGGGGTAGGAGGGGACAGGGTCGGTGGCTACACCTTC. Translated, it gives CASSEGVGGDRVGGYTF.

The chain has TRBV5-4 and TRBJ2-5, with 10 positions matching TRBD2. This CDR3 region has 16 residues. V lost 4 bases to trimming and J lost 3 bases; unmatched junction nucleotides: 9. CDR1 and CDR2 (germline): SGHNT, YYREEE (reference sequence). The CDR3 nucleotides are TGTGCCAGCAGCATAGGGGGACTAGCGATTAAAGAGACCCAGTACTTC. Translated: CASSIGGLAIKETQYF.

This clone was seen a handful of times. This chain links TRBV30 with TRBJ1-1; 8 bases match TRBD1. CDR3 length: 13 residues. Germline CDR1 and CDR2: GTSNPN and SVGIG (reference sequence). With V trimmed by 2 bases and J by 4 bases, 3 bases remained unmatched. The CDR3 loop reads CAWSRTGGTEAFF. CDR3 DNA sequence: TGTGCCTGGAGTAGAACAGGGGGCACTGAAGCTTTCTTT.

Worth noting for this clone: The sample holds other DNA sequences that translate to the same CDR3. Written as DNA, the CDR3 is TGTGCCAGCAGAGGACAGGGGAGCTACGAGCAGTACTTC. This gives the protein CASRGQGSYEQYF. The chain couples TRBV6-1 to TRBJ2-7, with 9 bases fitting TRBD1. The V gene's germline CDR1 is MNHNS and CDR2 SASEGT. J lost 3 bases, V lost 6 bases, and 3 bases had no gene match. CDR3 length equals 13 residues.

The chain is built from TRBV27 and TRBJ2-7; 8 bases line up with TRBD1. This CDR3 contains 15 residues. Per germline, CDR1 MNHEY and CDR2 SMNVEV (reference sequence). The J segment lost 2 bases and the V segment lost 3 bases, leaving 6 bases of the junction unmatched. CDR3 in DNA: TGTGCCAGCAGTTTCCTCGGGACAGGCACCTACGAGCAGTACTTC. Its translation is CASSFLGTGTYEQYF.

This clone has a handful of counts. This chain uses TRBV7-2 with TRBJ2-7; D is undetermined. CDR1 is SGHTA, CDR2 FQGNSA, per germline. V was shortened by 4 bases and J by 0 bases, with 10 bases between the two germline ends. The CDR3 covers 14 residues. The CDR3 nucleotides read TGTGCCAGCAGCTCCTCTTCTAGCTCCTACGAGCAGTACTTC. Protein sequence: CASSSSSSSYEQYF. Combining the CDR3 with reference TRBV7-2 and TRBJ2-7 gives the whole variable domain GAGVSQSPSNKVTEKGKDVELRCDPISGHTALYWYRQSLGQGLEFLIYFQGNSAPDKSGLPSDRFSAERTGGSVSTLTIQRTQQEDSAVYLCASSSSSSSYEQYFGPGTRLTVT.

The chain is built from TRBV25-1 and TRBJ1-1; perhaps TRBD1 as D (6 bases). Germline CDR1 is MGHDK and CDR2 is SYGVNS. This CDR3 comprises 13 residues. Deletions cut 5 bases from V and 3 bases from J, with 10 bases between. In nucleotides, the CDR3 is TGTGCCAGCAGTAAATCAGGGGACACTGAAGCTTTCTTT. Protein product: CASSKSGDTEAFF.

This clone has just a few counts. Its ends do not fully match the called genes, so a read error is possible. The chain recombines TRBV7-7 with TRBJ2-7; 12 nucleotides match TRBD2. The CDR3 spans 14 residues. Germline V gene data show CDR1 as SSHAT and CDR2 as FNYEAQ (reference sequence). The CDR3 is CASSPSGGESEQYF. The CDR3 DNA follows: TGTGCTAGCAGCCCTAGCGGGGGGGAGTCTGAGCAGTACTTC.

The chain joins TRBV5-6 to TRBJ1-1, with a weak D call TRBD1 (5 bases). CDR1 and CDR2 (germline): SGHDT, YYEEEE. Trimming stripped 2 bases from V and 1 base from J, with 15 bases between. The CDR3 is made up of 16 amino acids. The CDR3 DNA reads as TGTGCCAGCAGCTTTTCGGGACTACACACGAACACTGAAGCTTTCTTT. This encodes CASSFSGLHTNTEAFF.

Written as DNA, the CDR3 is TGTGCCAGCAGCCTTGGCAAGATCTACGAGCAGTACTTC. It yields the protein CASSLGKIYEQYF. The V and J genes are TRBV6-5 and TRBJ2-7; the D is unclear. The CDR3 has 13 residues. V was cut by 6 bases and J by 3 bases, with 12 bases left in between. Looked up from germline, CDR1 is MNHEY and CDR2 is SVGAGI.

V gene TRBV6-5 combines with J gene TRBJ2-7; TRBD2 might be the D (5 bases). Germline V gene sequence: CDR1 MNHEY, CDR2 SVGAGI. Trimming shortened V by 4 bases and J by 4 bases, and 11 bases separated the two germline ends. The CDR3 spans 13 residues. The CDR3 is CASSSPTSYEQYF. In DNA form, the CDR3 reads TGTGCCAGCAGTTCCCCTACTAGTTACGAGCAGTACTTC.

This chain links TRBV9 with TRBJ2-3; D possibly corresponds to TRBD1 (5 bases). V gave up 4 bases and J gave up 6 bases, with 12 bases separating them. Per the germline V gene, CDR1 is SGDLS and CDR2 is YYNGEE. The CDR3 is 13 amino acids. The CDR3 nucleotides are TGTGCCAGCAGCTACTCAGGGCCTGATACGCAGTATTTT. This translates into CASSYSGPDTQYF.

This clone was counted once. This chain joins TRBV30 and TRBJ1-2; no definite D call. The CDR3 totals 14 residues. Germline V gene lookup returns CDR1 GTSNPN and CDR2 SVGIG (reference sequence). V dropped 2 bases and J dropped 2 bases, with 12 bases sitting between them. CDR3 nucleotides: TGTGCCTGGAGTCGGGAGCGCCCAAACTATGGCTACACCTTC. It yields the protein CAWSRERPNYGYTF.

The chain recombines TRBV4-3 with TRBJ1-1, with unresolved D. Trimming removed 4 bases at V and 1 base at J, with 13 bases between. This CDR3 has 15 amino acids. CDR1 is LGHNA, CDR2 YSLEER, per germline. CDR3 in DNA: TGCGCCAGCAGCCCGACAACTTTTGGGAACACTGAAGCTTTCTTT. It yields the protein CASSPTTFGNTEAFF.

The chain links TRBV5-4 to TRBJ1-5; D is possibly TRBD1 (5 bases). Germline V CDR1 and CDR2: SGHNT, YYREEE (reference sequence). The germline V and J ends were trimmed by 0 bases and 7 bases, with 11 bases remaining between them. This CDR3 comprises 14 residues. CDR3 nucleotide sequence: TGTGCCAGCAGCTTGGGAGGCCGGGGGCAGCCCCAGCATTTT. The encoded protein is CASSLGGRGQPQHF.

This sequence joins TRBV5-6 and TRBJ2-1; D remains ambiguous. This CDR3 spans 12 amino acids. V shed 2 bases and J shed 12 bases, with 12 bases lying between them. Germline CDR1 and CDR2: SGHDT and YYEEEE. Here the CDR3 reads CASSFLMAGQFF. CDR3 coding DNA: TGTGCCAGCAGCTTCCTTATGGCAGGGCAGTTCTTC.

The CDR3 nucleotides are TGTGCCAGCAGTTACCTCGCGAAGGGGAACACTGAAGCTTTCTTT. Translation: CASSYLAKGNTEAFF. The V and J genes are TRBV6-6 and TRBJ1-1; D not certain. This CDR3 has 15 residues. Per the germline V gene, CDR1 is MNHNY and CDR2 is SVGAGI (reference sequence). Trimming stripped 2 bases from V and 1 base from J, with 11 bases between.

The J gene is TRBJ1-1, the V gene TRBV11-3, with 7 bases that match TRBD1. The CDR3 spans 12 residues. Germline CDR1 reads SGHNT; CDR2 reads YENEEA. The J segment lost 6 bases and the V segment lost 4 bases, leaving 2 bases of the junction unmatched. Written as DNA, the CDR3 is TGTGCCAGCAGCTCCAGGGGGGCTGAAGCTTTCTTT. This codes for CASSSRGAEAFF.

The CDR3 is CASSLSGIIAYEQYF. Here the CDR3 DNA reads TGTGCCAGCAGCTTATCCGGGATTATCGCCTACGAGCAGTACTTC. The chain carries TRBV7-2 and TRBJ2-7; maybe TRBD2 (5 bases). Per germline, CDR1 SGHTA and CDR2 FQGNSA. V shed 2 bases and J shed 2 bases, with 13 bases lying between them. The CDR3 has 15 residues.

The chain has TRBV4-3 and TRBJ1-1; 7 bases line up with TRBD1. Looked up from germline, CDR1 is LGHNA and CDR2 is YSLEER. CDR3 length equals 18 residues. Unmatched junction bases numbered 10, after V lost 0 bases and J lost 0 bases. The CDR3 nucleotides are TGCGCCAGCAGCCAAGATAGGTTTGGGGGACAGATGAACACTGAAGCTTTCTTT. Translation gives CASSQDRFGGQMNTEAFF.

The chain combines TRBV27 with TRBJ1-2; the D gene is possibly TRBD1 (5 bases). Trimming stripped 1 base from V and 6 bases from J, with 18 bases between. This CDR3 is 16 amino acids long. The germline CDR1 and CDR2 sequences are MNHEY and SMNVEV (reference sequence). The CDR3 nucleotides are TGTGCCAGCAGTTTATACTCGGACATGCCCCTTGATGGCTACACCTTC. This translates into CASSLYSDMPLDGYTF.